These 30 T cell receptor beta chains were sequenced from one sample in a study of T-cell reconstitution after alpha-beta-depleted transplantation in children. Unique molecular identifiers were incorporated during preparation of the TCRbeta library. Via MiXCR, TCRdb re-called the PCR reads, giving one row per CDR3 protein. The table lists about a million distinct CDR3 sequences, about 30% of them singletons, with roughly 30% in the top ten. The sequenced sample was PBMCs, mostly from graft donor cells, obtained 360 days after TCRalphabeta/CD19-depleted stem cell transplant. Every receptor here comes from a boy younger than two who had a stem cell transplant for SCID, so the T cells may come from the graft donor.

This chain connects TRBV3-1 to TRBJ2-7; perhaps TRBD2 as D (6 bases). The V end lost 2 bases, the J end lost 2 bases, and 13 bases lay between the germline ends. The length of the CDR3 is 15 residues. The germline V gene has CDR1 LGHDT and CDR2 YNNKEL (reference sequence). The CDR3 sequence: CASSQRLAATYEQYF. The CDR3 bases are TGTGCCAGCAGCCAACGGTTAGCGGCCACCTACGAGCAGTACTTC.

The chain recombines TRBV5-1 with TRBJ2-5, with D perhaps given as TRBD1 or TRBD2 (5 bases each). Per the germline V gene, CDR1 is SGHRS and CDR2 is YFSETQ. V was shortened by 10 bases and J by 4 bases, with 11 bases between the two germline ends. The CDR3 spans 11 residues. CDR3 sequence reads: CAGTPPETQYF. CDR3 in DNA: TGCGCCGGGACGCCCCCAGAGACCCAGTACTTC.

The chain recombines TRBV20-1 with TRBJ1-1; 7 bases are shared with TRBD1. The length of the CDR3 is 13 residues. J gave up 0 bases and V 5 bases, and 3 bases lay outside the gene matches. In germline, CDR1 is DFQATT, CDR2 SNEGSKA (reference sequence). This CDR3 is CSAGDSMNTEAFF. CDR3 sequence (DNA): TGCAGTGCTGGGGACAGCATGAACACTGAAGCTTTCTTT.

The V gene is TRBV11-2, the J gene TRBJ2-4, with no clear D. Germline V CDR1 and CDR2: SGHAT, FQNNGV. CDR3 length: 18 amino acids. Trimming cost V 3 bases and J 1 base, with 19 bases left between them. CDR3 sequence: CASSFLPQGRFAKNIQYF. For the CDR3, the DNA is TGTGCCAGCAGCTTCCTCCCACAAGGAAGGTTCGCCAAAAACATTCAGTACTTC.

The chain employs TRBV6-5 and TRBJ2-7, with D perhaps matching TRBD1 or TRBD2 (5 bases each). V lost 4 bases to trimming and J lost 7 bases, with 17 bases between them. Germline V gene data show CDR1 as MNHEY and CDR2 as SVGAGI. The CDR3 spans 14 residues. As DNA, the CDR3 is TGTGCCAGCAGTTCCACCGAGGGGACCGCGGAGCAGTACTTC. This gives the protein CASSSTEGTAEQYF.

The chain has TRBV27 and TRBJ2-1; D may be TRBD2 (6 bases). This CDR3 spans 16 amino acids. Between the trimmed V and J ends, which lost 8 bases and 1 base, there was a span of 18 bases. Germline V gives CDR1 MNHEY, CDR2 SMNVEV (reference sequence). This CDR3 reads CASSRDSRGSYNEQFF. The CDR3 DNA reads TGTGCCAGCTCCAGGGACTCACGGGGATCCTACAATGAGCAGTTCTTC.

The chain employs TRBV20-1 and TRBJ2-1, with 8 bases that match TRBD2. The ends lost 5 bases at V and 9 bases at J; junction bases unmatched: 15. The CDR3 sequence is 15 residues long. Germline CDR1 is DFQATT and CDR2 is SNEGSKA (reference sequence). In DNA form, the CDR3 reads TGCAGTGCTGGATCCGGGACTAGGACCCTGTTTGAGCAGTTCTTC. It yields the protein CSAGSGTRTLFEQFF.

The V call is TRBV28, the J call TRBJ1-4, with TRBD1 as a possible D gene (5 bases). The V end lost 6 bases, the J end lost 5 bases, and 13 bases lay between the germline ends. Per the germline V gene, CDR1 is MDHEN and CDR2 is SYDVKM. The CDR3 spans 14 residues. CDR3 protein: CASRDIFLNEKLFF. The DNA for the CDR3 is TGTGCCAGCAGGGACATCTTCCTAAATGAAAAACTGTTTTTT.

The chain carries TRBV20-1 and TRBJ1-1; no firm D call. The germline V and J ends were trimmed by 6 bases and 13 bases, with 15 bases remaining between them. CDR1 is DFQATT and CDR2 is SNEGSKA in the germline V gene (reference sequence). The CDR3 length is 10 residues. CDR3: CSAFPGKGFF. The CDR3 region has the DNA TGCAGTGCATTCCCGGGGAAAGGTTTCTTT.

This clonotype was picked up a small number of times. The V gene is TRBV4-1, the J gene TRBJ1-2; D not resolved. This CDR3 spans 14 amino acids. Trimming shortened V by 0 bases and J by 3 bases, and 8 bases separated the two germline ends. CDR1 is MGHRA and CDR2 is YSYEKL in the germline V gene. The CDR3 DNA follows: TGCGCCAGCAGCCAAGATGATAGAGACTATGGCTACACCTTC. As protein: CASSQDDRDYGYTF.

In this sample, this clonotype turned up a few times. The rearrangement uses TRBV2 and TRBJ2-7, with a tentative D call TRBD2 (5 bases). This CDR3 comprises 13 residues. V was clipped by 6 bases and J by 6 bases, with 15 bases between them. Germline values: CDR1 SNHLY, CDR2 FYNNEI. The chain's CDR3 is CASSKLPGSEQYF. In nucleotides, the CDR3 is TGTGCCAGCAGCAAACTCCCGGGGTCCGAGCAGTACTTC.

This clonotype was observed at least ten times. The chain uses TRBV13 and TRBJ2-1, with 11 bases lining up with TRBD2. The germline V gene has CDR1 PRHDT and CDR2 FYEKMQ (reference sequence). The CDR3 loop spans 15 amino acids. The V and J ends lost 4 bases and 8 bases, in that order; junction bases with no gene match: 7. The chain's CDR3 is CASSSLAGGPHEQFF. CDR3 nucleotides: TGTGCCAGCAGCTCCTTAGCGGGGGGGCCACATGAGCAGTTCTTC.

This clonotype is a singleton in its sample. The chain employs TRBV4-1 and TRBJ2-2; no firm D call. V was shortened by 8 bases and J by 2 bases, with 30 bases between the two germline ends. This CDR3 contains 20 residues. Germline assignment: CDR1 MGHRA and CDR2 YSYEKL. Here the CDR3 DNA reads TGCGCCAGCCCTTTATCCCCAAGTCAGACATTAAAGGGTAACACCGGGGAGCTGTTTTTT. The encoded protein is CASPLSPSQTLKGNTGELFF.

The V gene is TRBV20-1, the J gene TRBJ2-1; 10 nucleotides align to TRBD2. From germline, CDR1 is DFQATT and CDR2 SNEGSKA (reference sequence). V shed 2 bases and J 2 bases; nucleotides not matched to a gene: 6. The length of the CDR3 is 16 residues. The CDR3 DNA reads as TGCAGTGCTAGACCTAGCGGGGGCCCTACCTACAATGAGCAGTTCTTC. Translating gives CSARPSGGPTYNEQFF.

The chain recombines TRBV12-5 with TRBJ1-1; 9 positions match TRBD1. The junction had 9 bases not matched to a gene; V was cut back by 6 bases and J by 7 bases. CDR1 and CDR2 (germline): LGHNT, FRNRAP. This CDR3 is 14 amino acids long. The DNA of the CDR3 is TGTGCTAGTGGCCCGAGGGACAGGGTATTTGAAGCTTTCTTT. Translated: CASGPRDRVFEAFF.

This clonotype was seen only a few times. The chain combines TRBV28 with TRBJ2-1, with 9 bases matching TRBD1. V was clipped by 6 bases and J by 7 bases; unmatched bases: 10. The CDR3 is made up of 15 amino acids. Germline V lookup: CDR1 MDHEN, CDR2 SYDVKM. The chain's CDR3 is CASSLPGTGYNEQFF. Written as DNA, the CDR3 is TGTGCCAGCAGCCTTCCCGGGACAGGGTATAATGAGCAGTTCTTC.

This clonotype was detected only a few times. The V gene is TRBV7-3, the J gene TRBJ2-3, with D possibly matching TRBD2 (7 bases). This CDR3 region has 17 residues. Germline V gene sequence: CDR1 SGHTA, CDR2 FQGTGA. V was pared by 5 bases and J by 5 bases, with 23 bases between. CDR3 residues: CASSPGRGATRGDTQYF. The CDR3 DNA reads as TGTGCCAGCAGCCCAGGACGGGGGGCTACGAGGGGAGATACGCAGTATTTT.

DNA for the CDR3: TGTGCCAGTAGTATCCGAAGGCAAGAGACCCAGTACTTC. Protein sequence: CASSIRRQETQYF. The rearrangement links TRBV19 to TRBJ2-5; D not resolved. Germline V gene lookup returns CDR1 LNHDA and CDR2 SQIVND (reference sequence). The CDR3 loop spans 13 amino acids. V was shortened by 3 bases and J by 2 bases, with 7 bases between the two germline ends. Supplemented by reference TRBV19 and TRBJ2-5, the full variable domain reads DGGITQSPKYLFRKEGQNVTLSCEQNLNHDAMYWYRQDPGQGLRLIYYSQIVNDFQKGDIAEGYSVSREKKESFPLTVTSAQKNPTAFYLCASSIRRQETQYFGPGTRLLVL.

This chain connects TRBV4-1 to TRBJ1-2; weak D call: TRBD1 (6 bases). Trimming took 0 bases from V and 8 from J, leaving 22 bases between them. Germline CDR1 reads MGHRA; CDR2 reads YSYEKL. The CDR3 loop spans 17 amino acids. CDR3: CASSQEGVWSFRGGYTF. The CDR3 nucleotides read TGCGCCAGCAGCCAAGAAGGAGTTTGGAGTTTTAGGGGGGGCTACACCTTC.

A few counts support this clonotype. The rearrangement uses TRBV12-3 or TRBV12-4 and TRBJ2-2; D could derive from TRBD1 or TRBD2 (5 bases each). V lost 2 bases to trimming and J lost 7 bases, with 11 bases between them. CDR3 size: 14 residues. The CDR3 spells CASSLTRDLGELFF. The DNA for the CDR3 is TGTGCCAGCAGTTTAACCCGGGACCTCGGGGAGCTGTTTTTT.

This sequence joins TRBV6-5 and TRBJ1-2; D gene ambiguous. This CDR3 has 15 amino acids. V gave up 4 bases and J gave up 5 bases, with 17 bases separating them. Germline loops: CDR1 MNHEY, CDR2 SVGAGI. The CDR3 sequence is CASSWAPVSGYGYTF. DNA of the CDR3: TGTGCCAGCAGTTGGGCACCAGTTTCTGGGTATGGCTACACCTTC.

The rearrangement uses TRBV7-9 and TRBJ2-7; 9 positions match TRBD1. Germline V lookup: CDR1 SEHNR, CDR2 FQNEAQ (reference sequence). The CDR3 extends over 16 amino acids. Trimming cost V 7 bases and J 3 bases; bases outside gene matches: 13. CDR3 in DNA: TGTGCCAGCACGCAGGGACAGGGAAGAGTAAGCTACGAGCAGTACTTC. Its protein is CASTQGQGRVSYEQYF.

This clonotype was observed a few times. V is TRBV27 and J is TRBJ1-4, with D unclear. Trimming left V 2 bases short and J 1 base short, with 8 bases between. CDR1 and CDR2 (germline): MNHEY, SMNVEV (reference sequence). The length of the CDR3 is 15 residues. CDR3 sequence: CASSLMYGTNEKLFF. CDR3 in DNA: TGTGCCAGCAGTTTAATGTACGGAACTAATGAAAAACTGTTTTTT.

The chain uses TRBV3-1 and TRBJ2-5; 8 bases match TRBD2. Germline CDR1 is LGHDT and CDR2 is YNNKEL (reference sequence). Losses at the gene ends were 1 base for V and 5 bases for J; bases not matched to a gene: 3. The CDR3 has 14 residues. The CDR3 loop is CASSQGVAGETQYF. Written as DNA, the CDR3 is TGTGCCAGCAGCCAAGGAGTAGCGGGGGAGACCCAGTACTTC.

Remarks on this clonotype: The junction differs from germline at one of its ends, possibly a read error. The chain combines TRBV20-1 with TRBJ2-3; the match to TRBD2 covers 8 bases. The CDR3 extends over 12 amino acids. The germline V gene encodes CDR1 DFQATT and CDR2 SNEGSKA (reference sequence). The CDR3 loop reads CSAAGGTDAQYF. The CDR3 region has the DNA TGCAGTGCCGCGGGGGGCACAGATGCGCAGTATTTT.

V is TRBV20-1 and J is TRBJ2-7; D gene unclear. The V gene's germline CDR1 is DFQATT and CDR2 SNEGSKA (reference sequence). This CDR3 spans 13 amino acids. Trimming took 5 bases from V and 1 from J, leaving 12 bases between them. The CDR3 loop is CSAANTVSYEQYF. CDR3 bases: TGCAGTGCTGCAAACACCGTATCCTACGAGCAGTACTTC.

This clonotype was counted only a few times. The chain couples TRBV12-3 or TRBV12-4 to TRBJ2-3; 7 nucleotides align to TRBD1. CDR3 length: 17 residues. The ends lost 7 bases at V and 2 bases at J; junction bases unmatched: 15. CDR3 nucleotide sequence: TGTGCCAGCAATGGGGAGACAGGGAACCTGATCACAGATACGCAGTATTTT. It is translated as CASNGETGNLITDTQYF.

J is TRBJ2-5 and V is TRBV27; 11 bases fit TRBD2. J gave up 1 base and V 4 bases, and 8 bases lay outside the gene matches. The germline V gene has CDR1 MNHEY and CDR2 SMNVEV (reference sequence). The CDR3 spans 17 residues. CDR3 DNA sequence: TGTGCCAGCAGTTCTACTAGCGGGGGAGAACTCCAAGAGACCCAGTACTTC. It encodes CASSSTSGGELQETQYF.

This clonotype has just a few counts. In DNA, the CDR3 is TGTGCCAGCAGCCAAGATGGGAGGCACCCCGAGTACACCGGGGAGCTGTTTTTT. Its translation: CASSQDGRHPEYTGELFF. The V gene is TRBV3-1, the J gene TRBJ2-2; weak D call: TRBD2 (6 bases). Between the trimmed V and J ends, which lost 0 bases and 3 bases, there was a span of 17 bases. This CDR3 comprises 18 residues. From germline, CDR1 is LGHDT and CDR2 YNNKEL (reference sequence).

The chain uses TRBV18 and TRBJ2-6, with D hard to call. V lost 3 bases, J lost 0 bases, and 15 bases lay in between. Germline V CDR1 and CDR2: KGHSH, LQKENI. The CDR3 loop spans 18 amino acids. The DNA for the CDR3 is TGTGCCAGCTCACCCCTCGCGCAGGCCAGCTCTGGGGCCAACGTCCTGACTTTC. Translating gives CASSPLAQASSGANVLTF.